This paragraph covers one T cell receptor (beta chain) sequence. As processed by the authors: Reference gene primer amplification yielded estimated nucleated cell counts. The data were produced by immunoSEQ multiplex PCR, yet TCRdb's version contains in-frame clones alone and is incomplete. From that table come the V and J calls and clone size; the DNA was used to work out D and trimming. Altogether about 200,000 clones are present, more than 75% being singletons, with the ten largest covering roughly 5%. Germline V gene lookup returns CDR1 SNHLY and CDR2 FYNNEI. Trimming removed 7 bases from V and 5 bases from J, with 12 bases in between. CDR3 length: 12 residues. The source of the sample is a study of blood T cell repertoires in COVID-19. Study in general: From the United States, Italy and Spain came samples of acute and convalescent COVID-19. PBMCs, B-cell-depleted T cells, or T cells were the source of the cDNA or gDNA that made up the material.

This TCR was recovered from an elderly woman with acute or convalescent COVID-19. The chain is built from TRBV2 and TRBJ2-7, with a possible D match to TRBD1 (5 bases). Sequencing was done on a sample of peripheral blood. The CDR3 region is CASTGLWDEQYF. For the CDR3, the DNA is TGTGCCAGCACAGGGCTTTGGGACGAGCAGTACTTC.